This T cell receptor beta chain was identified in a study of cytomegalovirus exposure and HLA in healthy donors. The PCR ran on 60 Vbeta and 13 Jbeta primers. TCRdb's copy holds only in-frame clones and misses some; the assay was immunoSEQ multiplex PCR. This table has 150,000 to 200,000 clones, roughly 81% appearing once. The V end lost 3 bases, the J end lost 6 bases, and 18 bases lay between the germline ends. CDR1 SQVTM and CDR2 ANQGSEA come from the germline V gene. This CDR3 has 14 residues. V is TRBV29-1 and J is TRBJ2-7, with a tentative D call TRBD1 (5 bases). This sequence originates from a man aged 18 to 29 in good health and CMV-seropositive. Sequenced: PBMCs. The CDR3 DNA reads as TGCAGCGTTGAGTCCCCAGGGAAGTCGTTCGAGCAGTACTTC. Translating it yields CSVESPGKSFEQYF.